The sequence of this T cell receptor (beta chain) was determined in a study of shared clonotypes between healthy human individuals. The assay was immunoSEQ multiplex PCR, and TCRdb's table has in-frame clones only and misses some. The sample lists about a million clones, about 80% occurring once. The CDR3 totals 15 residues. This TCR was sampled from a man aged 18 to 30 in good health. V and J are TRBV21-1 and TRBJ2-7; the D call TRBD2 from the table was never checked on the DNA. TRBV21-1 is tagged as a pseudogene. Material for sequencing was memory CD4+ T cells sorted from blood. This sample's subset: CD45RA-negative fraction. The CDR3 protein is CASSEEGRGADEQYF. CDR3 DNA sequence: TGTGCCAGCAGCGAAGAAGGGCGGGGGGCAGACGAGCAGTACTTC.